Listed below are T cell receptor beta chains from one sample, sequenced in a study of cytomegalovirus exposure and HLA in healthy donors. TCRdb keeps only in-frame clones here, not all; method: immunoSEQ multiplex PCR. There are tens of thousands of clones in the sample; less than 90% occur only once, and around an eighth lies in the top ten. The sequenced sample consisted of PBMCs. These receptors were collected from a woman under 30 in good health and CMV-seropositive. Each CDR3 is given with its conserved first and last residue. The D gene is left open where the match is weak. Clone size is stated in some rows and not others, as once, few, many or a class when expanded.

size	D	J	length	V	DNA	CDR3
.	TRBD1	TRBJ1-5	14	TRBV6-5	TGTGCCAGCAGTTACCGGACAGGGTATCTGCCCCAGCATTTT	CASSYRTGYLPQHF
once	TRBD1	TRBJ1-2	12	TRBV29-1	TGCAGCGCCCTTGGACAGGGGGCTGGCTACACCTTC	CSALGQGAGYTF
few	.	TRBJ2-7	13	TRBV11-3	TGTGCCAGCAGCTTAGAAAGTTACGGCGAGCAGTACTTC	CASSLESYGEQYF
.	TRBD1	TRBJ1-6	14	TRBV27	TGTGCCAGCAGTTTATCGACAGGGCCTTCACCCCTCCACTTT	CASSLSTGPSPLHF
.	TRBD1	TRBJ1-1	15	TRBV6-5	TGTGCCAGCAGCTTGCTGACAGGGAAGAGGACTGAAGCTTTCTTT	CASSLLTGKRTEAFF
.	TRBD2	TRBJ2-3	15	TRBV7-2	TGTGCCAGCAGCTTGGGAGGGGCGCGCACAGATACGCAGTATTTT	CASSLGGARTDTQYF
.	TRBD1	TRBJ1-2	14	TRBV4-3	TGCGCCAGCAGCCAAGGACAGGGAAGGTATGGCTACACCTTC	CASSQGQGRYGYTF
few	.	TRBJ2-7	13	TRBV6-5	TGTGCCAGCACGAAGACAGGGAGGACCGAGCAGTACTTC	CASTKTGRTEQYF
.	TRBD1	TRBJ2-7	13	TRBV29-1	TGCAGCGTGGGGGACAGGGCTACCTACGAGCAGTACTTC	CSVGDRATYEQYF
.	.	TRBJ1-5	14	TRBV15	TGTGCCACCAGCCCCAGCAAGGGTAAGGGGTCCCAGCATTTT	CATSPSKGKGSQHF
.	.	TRBJ1-4	14	TRBV5-1	TGCGCCAGCAGCTTAGCAGGGATGGATGAAAAACTGTTTTTT	CASSLAGMDEKLFF
.	.	TRBJ1-4	12	TRBV7-8	TGTGCCAGCAGCTTCGAGGGTGGAAAACTGTTTTTT	CASSFEGGKLFF
.	TRBD2	TRBJ2-2	17	TRBV7-9	TGTGCCAGCAGGGGGACTAGTTCGAGGAATGGTCCCGGGGAGCTGTTTTTT	CASRGTSSRNGPGELFF
.	.	TRBJ2-2	17	TRBV4-1	TGCGCCAGCAGCCACGCTATCGGGAAAGGGAGGATTAGGGAGCTGTTTTTT	CASSHAIGKGRIRELFF
.	TRBD1	TRBJ1-6	18	TRBV15	TGTGCCACCAGCAGAATTACAACTGGGACCCTACAGGGGAAACCCCTCCACTTT	CATSRITTGTLQGKPLHF
.	TRBD2	TRBJ2-5	17	TRBV4-1	TGCGCCAGCAGCCAAGGACTAGCGGGGGAATTCCAAGAGACCCAGTACTTC	CASSQGLAGEFQETQYF
few	.	TRBJ2-2	14	TRBV10-1	TGCGCCAGCAGTGAAGGATGGGGGGCCGGGGAGCTGTTTTTT	CASSEGWGAGELFF
once	.	TRBJ1-1	14	TRBV6-6	TGTGCCAGCAGTAGCAGGGCCGGGAACACTGAAGCTTTCTTT	CASSSRAGNTEAFF
.	.	TRBJ1-2	14	TRBV5-1	TGCGCCAGCAGCTACTGGACTGGTAAGACCGGCTACACCTTC	CASSYWTGKTGYTF
.	TRBD2	TRBJ2-2	16	TRBV6-6	TGTGCCAGCAGTACCAGCGGGGGGGGGAACACCGGGGAGCTGTTTTTT	CASSTSGGGNTGELFF
.	TRBD1	TRBJ2-1	13	TRBV7-7	TGTGCCAGCAGCCTCGGGACAGGCAATGAGCAGTTCTTC	CASSLGTGNEQFF